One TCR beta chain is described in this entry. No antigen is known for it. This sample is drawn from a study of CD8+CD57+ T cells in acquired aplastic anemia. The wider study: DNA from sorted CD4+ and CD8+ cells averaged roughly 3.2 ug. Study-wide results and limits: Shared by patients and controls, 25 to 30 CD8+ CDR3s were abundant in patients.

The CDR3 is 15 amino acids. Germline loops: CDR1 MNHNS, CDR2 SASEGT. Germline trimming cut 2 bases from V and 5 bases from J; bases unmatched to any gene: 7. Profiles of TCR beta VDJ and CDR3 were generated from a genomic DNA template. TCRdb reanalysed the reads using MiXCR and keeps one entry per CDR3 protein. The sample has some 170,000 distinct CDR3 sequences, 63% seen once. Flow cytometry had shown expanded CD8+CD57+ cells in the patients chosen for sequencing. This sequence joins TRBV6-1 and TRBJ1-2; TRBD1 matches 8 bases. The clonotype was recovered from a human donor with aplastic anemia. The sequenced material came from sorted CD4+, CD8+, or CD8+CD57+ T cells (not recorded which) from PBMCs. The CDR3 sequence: CASSESQGAKYGYTF. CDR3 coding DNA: TGTGCCAGCAGTGAATCCCAGGGGGCGAAATATGGCTACACCTTC.